A single sample is the source of the 14 T cell receptor beta chains below, sequenced in a study of diagnostic markers for celiac disease. From the reads, TCRdb lists one entry per CDR3 protein and no DNA. This listing includes over 500 distinct CDR3 sequences. Source material: either unsorted cells or a sorted T cell fraction (not recorded which). Receptors were obtained from a human donor. This table probably holds off-target reads from a library built for another chain.

Measured by frequency, this clonotype is medium-sized. This chain joins TRBV20-1 and TRBJ1-2; TCRdb outputs TRBD1, but without DNA this stays unchecked. CDR3 length: 15 amino acids. Looked up from germline, CDR1 is DFQATT and CDR2 is SNEGSKA (reference sequence). The CDR3 spells CSARDSEGAPYGYTF.

The rearrangement joins TRBV10-3 to TRBJ1-1. This CDR3 comprises 14 residues. The germline V gene encodes CDR1 ENHRY and CDR2 SYGVKD. CDR3: CAISDPTRNTEAFF.

The chain links TRBV28 to TRBJ1-1; TCRdb returns TRBD1, unconfirmable since there is no DNA. Germline values: CDR1 MDHEN, CDR2 SYDVKM. The CDR3 sequence is 12 residues long. The CDR3 here is CASSPDGQQAFF.

In terms of frequency, this clonotype is large. The chain carries TRBV29-1 and TRBJ2-1; as DNA is missing, the TRBD2 call by TCRdb cannot be tested. There are 12 residues in the CDR3. Germline CDR1 reads SQVTM; CDR2 reads ANQGSEA. The CDR3 sequence: CSESSGYNEQFF.

This chain links TRBV5-1 with TRBJ2-3. Germline V lookup: CDR1 SGHRS, CDR2 YFSETQ. This CDR3 has 13 amino acids. CDR3 sequence: CASSSTGPDTQYF.

The gene calls are TRBV30 and TRBJ2-7; checking the TCRdb D call of TRBD1 is not possible without DNA. Germline CDR1 and CDR2: GTSNPN and SVGIG (reference sequence). The CDR3 covers 11 residues. CDR3 region: CAWATGSSVYF. The full variable domain, with the rest looked up from reference TRBV30 and TRBJ2-7, is SQTIHQWPATLVQPVGSPLSLECTVEGTSNPNLYWYRQAAGRGLQLLFYSVGIGQISSEVPQNLSASRPQDRQFILSSKKLLLSDSGFYLCAWATGSSVYFGPGTRLTVT.

This chain joins TRBV30 and TRBJ2-2. The CDR3 is 14 residues long. The germline V gene has CDR1 GTSNPN and CDR2 SVGIG (reference sequence). The CDR3: CAWSGVSNTGELFF.

This clonotype ranks as hyperexpanded in terms of frequency. The chain uses TRBV29-1 and TRBJ2-2; TCRdb names TRBD1, which stays unverified in the absence of DNA. The CDR3 consists of 14 residues. The germline V gene encodes CDR1 SQVTM and CDR2 ANQGSEA. CDR3 amino acids: CSVYGQGDTGELFF.

The gene calls are TRBV7-2 and TRBJ2-3; the TRBD2 assignment by TCRdb is unverifiable without DNA. CDR3 size: 17 residues. Germline CDR1 is SGHTA and CDR2 is FQGNSA. This chain's CDR3 is CASSLVGTSGRTDTQYF.

Judged by frequency, this clonotype is large. This chain uses TRBV27 with TRBJ2-7. This CDR3 has 13 residues. CDR1 and CDR2 from the germline V gene are MNHEY and SMNVEV (reference sequence). Here the CDR3 reads CASSLYLGDEQYF.

This clonotype counts as large by frequency. The chain uses TRBV20-1 and TRBJ1-5; the TCRdb call, TRBD1, lacks DNA for checking. This CDR3 spans 12 amino acids. Germline CDR1 and CDR2: DFQATT and SNEGSKA (reference sequence). The CDR3 protein is CSATSPGKPQHF.

This chain links TRBV10-3 with TRBJ2-7; TCRdb names TRBD1, which stays unverified in the absence of DNA. In germline, CDR1 is ENHRY, CDR2 SYGVKD. The CDR3 runs to 11 residues. CDR3 protein: CATSPGYEQYF.

Judged by frequency, this clonotype is large. The chain joins TRBV28 to TRBJ1-1. Germline V CDR1 and CDR2: MDHEN, SYDVKM. This CDR3 spans 14 amino acids. The CDR3 reads CASSTWTGNTEAFF.

This chain connects TRBV12-3 or TRBV12-4 to TRBJ1-2; the TCRdb call, TRBD1, lacks DNA for checking. This CDR3 is 14 amino acids long. CDR3 in amino acids: CASSYRGRINGYTF.